This TCR beta chain was recovered during a study of blood T cell repertoires in COVID-19. Overall study: In each case, the material was cDNA or gDNA derived from T cells, B-cell-depleted T cells, or PBMCs.

The protocol was immunoSEQ multiplex PCR, while the TCRdb copy is restricted to in-frame clones and leaves out a portion. Among about 48,000 clones listed, roughly 83% were seen once. CDR1 and CDR2 from the germline V gene are LNHDA and SQIVND (reference sequence). Trimming took off 5 bases at V and 5 bases at J, with 16 bases between the two ends. CDR3 length equals 14 residues. This clonotype was obtained from a man aged 65 to 79 with acute or convalescent COVID-19. The rearrangement joins TRBV19 to TRBJ2-7; weak D call: TRBD1 (6 bases). The source material was peripheral blood. CDR3 in amino acids: CASSQQGPNHEQYF. The CDR3 nucleotides are TGTGCCAGTAGTCAACAGGGTCCCAACCACGAGCAGTACTTC.